One and the same sample provided the 31 T cell receptor beta chains below, sequenced in a study of beta chain features in type 1 diabetes. Study-level points and caveats: Moderate yet significant TCRB CDR3 shortening was seen in Type 1 diabetes patients in all four CD4+ subsets.

What these receptors recognize is not known. TCRB transcripts that were expressed got sequenced, as all of the isolated RNA had been reverse transcribed. TCRdb's table, derived via immunoSEQ multiplex PCR, lists solely in-frame clones and lacks some. The sample lists about 740,000 clones, around 15% occurring once. The sample consisted of naive CD4+ T cells from blood. Source of these receptors: a man aged 18 to 30 with type 1 diabetes.

The rearrangement uses TRBV7-9 and TRBJ1-2; the D is unclear. CDR3 length: 14 amino acids. Looked up from germline, CDR1 is SEHNR and CDR2 is FQNEAQ (reference sequence). The V end was cut by 1 base, the J end by 2 bases, with 8 bases between. Here the CDR3 reads CASSLDRSNYGYTF. The CDR3 region has the DNA TGTGCCAGCAGCTTAGACCGATCAAACTATGGCTACACCTTC.

This clone was seen a few times. The J gene is TRBJ1-3, the V gene TRBV4-1; TRBD1 matches at 9 bases. This CDR3 is 17 amino acids long. CDR1 is MGHRA, CDR2 YSYEKL, per germline. The V and J ends lost 0 bases and 0 bases, in that order; junction bases with no gene match: 3. DNA for the CDR3: TGCGCCAGCAGCCAAGAAGGGACAGGGCTCTCTGGAAACACCATATATTTT. It is translated as CASSQEGTGLSGNTIYF.

This clone was observed a handful of times. This rearrangement joins TRBV2 to TRBJ1-1; D gene unclear. V dropped 7 bases and J dropped 0 bases, with 9 bases sitting between them. CDR1 is SNHLY and CDR2 is FYNNEI in the germline V gene. This CDR3 has 13 residues. The CDR3 nucleotides are TGTGCCAGCAAAGGACCTTTGAACACTGAAGCTTTCTTT. Its translation: CASKGPLNTEAFF.

The chain joins TRBV25-1 to TRBJ1-3; no firm D call. V was trimmed by 6 bases and J by 0 bases, leaving 6 bases between them. The CDR3 extends over 13 amino acids. Germline CDR1 MGHDK, CDR2 SYGVNS. CDR3 region: CASSLDSGNTIYF. The CDR3 coding sequence is TGTGCCAGCAGCCTTGACTCTGGAAACACCATATATTTT.

There are a few counts of this clone. The gene calls are TRBV10-3 and TRBJ2-7; the match to TRBD2 covers 11 bases. In germline, CDR1 is ENHRY, CDR2 SYGVKD. The CDR3 has 15 amino acids. The ends lost 4 bases at V and 6 bases at J; junction bases unmatched: 8. CDR3 in DNA: TGTGCCATCAGTGTGCAACTAGCGGGAGCGGGCGAGCAGTACTTC. It translates to CAISVQLAGAGEQYF.

This clone was picked up a small number of times. The gene calls are TRBV7-8 and TRBJ2-7, with TRBD2 as a possible D gene (5 bases). In germline, CDR1 is SGHVS, CDR2 FQNEAQ. CDR3 size: 13 residues. V was pared by 10 bases and J by 6 bases, with 19 bases between. This chain's CDR3 is CATSAGQTGEQYF. The CDR3 bases are TGTGCCACCTCGGCGGGCCAAACGGGCGAGCAGTACTTC.

This clone was seen more than once but under ten times. The chain joins TRBV2 to TRBJ2-5, with 8 nucleotides matching TRBD1. In germline, CDR1 is SNHLY, CDR2 FYNNEI. J gave up 4 bases and V 2 bases, and 6 bases lay outside the gene matches. The CDR3 consists of 15 residues. The CDR3 region is CASSESGQGVETQYF. In DNA form, the CDR3 reads TGTGCCAGCAGTGAAAGCGGACAGGGAGTAGAGACCCAGTACTTC.

V usage is TRBV5-1 and J usage is TRBJ2-1; 9 bases align to TRBD1. The CDR3 is 12 residues long. CDR1 and CDR2 from the germline V gene are SGHRS and YFSETQ. J gave up 6 bases and V 8 bases, and 3 bases lay outside the gene matches. This CDR3 is CARGTGINEQFF. In DNA form, the CDR3 reads TGCGCCAGGGGGACAGGGATCAATGAGCAGTTCTTC. The entire variable domain, with the rest obtained from reference TRBV5-1 and TRBJ2-1, is as follows: KAGVTQTPRYLIKTRGQQVTLSCSPISGHRSVSWYQQTPGQGLQFLFEYFSETQRNKGNFPGRFSGRQFSNSRSEMNVSTLELGDSALYLCARGTGINEQFFGPGTRLTVL.

The chain links TRBV11-2 to TRBJ2-2; the D is unclear. The CDR3 has 13 residues. V was pared by 5 bases and J by 10 bases, with 14 bases between. Looked up from germline, CDR1 is SGHAT and CDR2 is FQNNGV. The CDR3 coding sequence is TGTGCCAGCAGCCTCCAAGATGGCGTGGAGCTGTTTTTT. It yields the protein CASSLQDGVELFF.

The J gene is TRBJ1-2, the V gene TRBV13, with 8 bases lining up with TRBD1. J gave up 1 base and V 5 bases, and 3 bases lay outside the gene matches. The CDR3 has 14 residues. Germline-derived CDR1 and CDR2 are PRHDT and FYEKMQ (reference sequence). CDR3: CASSIGQGNYGYTF. In nucleotides, the CDR3 is TGTGCCAGCAGCATTGGACAGGGTAACTATGGCTACACCTTC.

This clone was seen a handful of times. The sample has other DNA sequences that encode this CDR3 too. The chain recombines TRBV5-1 with TRBJ2-3; D remains ambiguous. This CDR3 contains 12 residues. Looked up from germline, CDR1 is SGHRS and CDR2 is YFSETQ. The V and J ends lost 1 base and 6 bases respectively, with 6 bases between them. CDR3 nucleotide sequence: TGCGCCAGCAGCTTGAGGGCGGATACGCAGTATTTT. As protein: CASSLRADTQYF.

This clone turned up a few times. This chain uses TRBV9 with TRBJ1-6; TRBD1 agrees at 9 bases. V shed 5 bases and J 9 bases; nucleotides not matched to a gene: 6. Germline V gene sequence: CDR1 SGDLS, CDR2 YYNGEE. This CDR3 has 14 residues. The CDR3 nucleotides read TGTGCCAGCAGACCGGACAGGGGAGGTTCACCCCTCCACTTT. Its protein is CASRPDRGGSPLHF. The whole variable domain, filled in from reference TRBV9 and TRBJ1-6, reads DSGVTQTPKHLITATGQRVTLRCSPRSGDLSVYWYQQSLDQGLQFLIQYYNGEERAKGNILERFSAQQFPDLHSELNLSSLELGDSALYFCASRPDRGGSPLHFGNGTRLTVT.

This clone was counted between two and nine times. CDR3 region: CAWSIQGRAFF. The CDR3 region has the DNA TGTGCCTGGAGTATCCAAGGCCGGGCTTTCTTT. The gene calls are TRBV30 and TRBJ1-1, with unresolved D. This CDR3 comprises 11 residues. The V end was cut by 2 bases, the J end by 11 bases, with 12 bases between. Per germline, CDR1 GTSNPN and CDR2 SVGIG (reference sequence). Based on the CDR3 plus reference TRBV30 and TRBJ1-1, the full variable domain is SQTIHQWPATLVQPVGSPLSLECTVEGTSNPNLYWYRQAAGRGLQLLFYSVGIGQISSEVPQNLSASRPQDRQFILSSKKLLLSDSGFYLCAWSIQGRAFFGQGTRLTVV.

This clone has only a few counts. This sequence joins TRBV9 and TRBJ2-7, with a tentative D call TRBD1 (6 bases). Trimming pared 5 bases from V and 3 bases from J, leaving 15 bases between. Germline V gene sequence: CDR1 SGDLS, CDR2 YYNGEE. This CDR3 has 14 amino acids. The DNA of the CDR3 is TGTGCCAGCAGTGCGGACAGTCCGGGCTACGAGCAGTACTTC. This gives the protein CASSADSPGYEQYF. The variable domain in full, with the rest retrieved from reference TRBV9 and TRBJ2-7, is DSGVTQTPKHLITATGQRVTLRCSPRSGDLSVYWYQQSLDQGLQFLIQYYNGEERAKGNILERFSAQQFPDLHSELNLSSLELGDSALYFCASSADSPGYEQYFGPGTRLTVT.

The chain combines TRBV30 with TRBJ1-5, with D uncertain. The CDR3 runs to 16 residues. Germline V CDR1 and CDR2: GTSNPN, SVGIG (reference sequence). Trimming shortened V by 1 base and J by 5 bases, and 18 bases separated the two germline ends. The CDR3 sequence is CAWSALDLRHDQPQHF. The CDR3 nucleotides read TGTGCCTGGAGTGCCCTAGACCTACGACACGATCAGCCCCAGCATTTT.

The genes are TRBV28 and TRBJ1-1; 8 bases fit TRBD1. From germline, CDR1 is MDHEN and CDR2 SYDVKM. V gave up 5 bases and J gave up 1 base; unmatched junction bases: 9. This CDR3 region has 16 residues. CDR3 residues: CASSPQGASKNTEAFF. The CDR3 DNA follows: TGTGCCAGCAGTCCGCAGGGGGCCTCCAAGAACACTGAAGCTTTCTTT.

This chain links TRBV11-2 with TRBJ2-5, with TRBD2 matching over 10 bases. Germline V gives CDR1 SGHAT, CDR2 FQNNGV. Trimming cost V 1 base and J 4 bases; bases outside gene matches: 9. The CDR3 consists of 17 residues. CDR3 sequence reads: CASSLAAGTSVGETQYF. As DNA, the CDR3 is TGTGCCAGCAGCTTAGCGGCCGGGACTAGCGTTGGAGAGACCCAGTACTTC. Filled out from reference TRBV11-2 and TRBJ2-5, the complete variable domain reads EAGVAQSPRYKIIEKRQSVAFWCNPISGHATLYWYQQILGQGPKLLIQFQNNGVVDDSQLPKDRFSAERLKGVDSTLKIQPAKLEDSAVYLCASSLAAGTSVGETQYFGPGTRLLVL.

V is TRBV4-1 and J is TRBJ2-5; D tentatively reads TRBD1 or TRBD2 (5 bases each). The CDR3 consists of 13 residues. Trimming pared 1 base from V and 3 bases from J, leaving 6 bases between. Germline CDR1 and CDR2: MGHRA and YSYEKL. The CDR3 DNA reads as TGCGCCAGCAGCCAAGGGGGGAAAGAGACCCAGTACTTC. It translates to CASSQGGKETQYF.

This clone was recorded a few times. This specimen includes other DNA sequences encoding the same CDR3. This sequence joins TRBV5-1 and TRBJ2-7, with a tentative D call TRBD1 (5 bases). The CDR3 spans 13 residues. Trimming cost V 4 bases and J 0 bases, with 8 bases left between them. CDR1 and CDR2 from the germline V gene are SGHRS and YFSETQ. This CDR3 is CASSPDNSYEQYF. The CDR3 nucleotides are TGCGCCAGCAGCCCGGACAACTCCTACGAGCAGTACTTC.

The genes are TRBV11-2 and TRBJ2-7; D is perhaps TRBD1 (6 bases). The CDR3 is 15 residues long. The germline V gene has CDR1 SGHAT and CDR2 FQNNGV. The germline V and J ends were trimmed by 1 base and 1 base, with 11 bases remaining between them. Written as DNA, the CDR3 is TGTGCCAGCAGCTTAGGCCTTGACAGGTCCTACGAGCAGTACTTC. Encoded protein: CASSLGLDRSYEQYF.

This clone was counted only a few times. This chain uses TRBV20-1 with TRBJ1-2, with D tentatively TRBD1 (6 bases). This CDR3 has 11 residues. Germline CDR1 reads DFQATT; CDR2 reads SNEGSKA (reference sequence). Deletions cut 5 bases from V and 7 bases from J, with 11 bases between. The DNA of the CDR3 is TGCAGTGCTCACAGGGTCGCTGGCTACACCTTC. As protein: CSAHRVAGYTF.

The rearrangement uses TRBV11-2 and TRBJ1-1; D uncertain. V gave up 2 bases and J gave up 3 bases, with 13 bases separating them. The CDR3 is 15 amino acids. Germline values: CDR1 SGHAT, CDR2 FQNNGV. This chain's CDR3 is CASSLTPSRDTEAFF. CDR3 sequence (DNA): TGTGCCAGCAGCTTAACTCCTAGCCGGGACACTGAAGCTTTCTTT.

V and J are TRBV14 and TRBJ2-1; the match to TRBD2 covers 9 bases. V lost 4 bases and J lost 8; bases outside the gene matches: 12. The CDR3 is made up of 16 amino acids. Germline lookup yields CDR1 SGHDN and CDR2 FVKESK. The CDR3 sequence: CASSPLAGGPVHEQFF. Here the CDR3 DNA reads TGTGCCAGCAGCCCCCTCGCGGGGGGGCCAGTCCATGAGCAGTTCTTC. Drawing the rest from reference TRBV14 and TRBJ2-1, the complete variable domain is EAGVTQFPSHSVIEKGQTVTLRCDPISGHDNLYWYRRVMGKEIKFLLHFVKESKQDESGMPNNRFLAERTGGTYSTLKVQPAELEDSGVYFCASSPLAGGPVHEQFFGPGTRLTVL.

This clone came up a few times. The chain couples TRBV7-2 to TRBJ2-5, with D hard to call. Trimming cost V 4 bases and J 2 bases, with 8 bases left between them. The CDR3 has 13 residues. CDR1 and CDR2 from the germline V gene are SGHTA and FQGNSA. The CDR3 is CASSWYLQETQYF. The CDR3 DNA sequence: TGTGCCAGCAGCTGGTACCTACAAGAGACCCAGTACTTC.

The chain uses TRBV28 and TRBJ1-1, with D unclear. This CDR3 contains 15 residues. CDR1 is MDHEN, CDR2 SYDVKM, per germline. Trimming took 6 bases from V and 3 from J, leaving 17 bases between them. The CDR3, as DNA: TGTGCCAGCAGCCTACCCCACGGCCCGGACACTGAAGCTTTCTTT. As protein: CASSLPHGPDTEAFF.

This clone was found a few times. The chain uses TRBV5-4 and TRBJ2-3; possibly TRBD2 for D (5 bases). This CDR3 spans 14 amino acids. CDR1 is SGHNT, CDR2 YYREEE, per germline (reference sequence). V gave up 4 bases and J gave up 3 bases, with 12 bases separating them. Written as DNA, the CDR3 is TGTGCCAGCAGCCCGGACTTGAGGACAGATACGCAGTATTTT. It codes for CASSPDLRTDTQYF. Variable domain in full (rest from reference TRBV5-4 and TRBJ2-3): ETGVTQSPTHLIKTRGQQVTLRCSSQSGHNTVSWYQQALGQGPQFIFQYYREEENGRGNFPPRFSGLQFPNYSSELNVNALELDDSALYLCASSPDLRTDTQYFGPGTRLTVL.

This clone turned up a few times. The chain combines TRBV29-1 with TRBJ2-1; D unclear. Trimming shortened V by 4 bases and J by 7 bases, and 11 bases separated the two germline ends. The germline V gene encodes CDR1 SQVTM and CDR2 ANQGSEA. The CDR3 loop spans 12 amino acids. The CDR3 sequence is CSVVRDTNEQFF. The CDR3 DNA follows: TGCAGCGTTGTTCGAGACACGAATGAGCAGTTCTTC.

The chain carries TRBV13 and TRBJ2-7; 7 bases line up with TRBD1. V was clipped by 5 bases and J by 4 bases; unmatched bases: 5. The CDR3 sequence is 13 residues long. Germline V gene sequence: CDR1 PRHDT, CDR2 FYEKMQ (reference sequence). The CDR3 DNA reads as TGTGCCAGCAGCCCTGGGACAGCTTACGAGCAGTACTTC. Its protein is CASSPGTAYEQYF. Combining the CDR3 with reference TRBV13 and TRBJ2-7 gives the whole variable domain AAGVIQSPRHLIKEKRETATLKCYPIPRHDTVYWYQQGPGQDPQFLISFYEKMQSDKGSIPDRFSAQQFSDYHSELNMSSLELGDSALYFCASSPGTAYEQYFGPGTRLTVT.

The chain carries TRBV18 and TRBJ2-7, with 9 bases lining up with TRBD1. Germline V CDR1 and CDR2: KGHSH, LQKENI. The V gene end was trimmed by 5 bases and the J gene end by 3 bases; junction bases not matched to a gene: 8. There are 15 residues in the CDR3. The CDR3 loop is CASSGGQGSFYEQYF. The CDR3 bases are TGTGCCAGCTCAGGGGGACAGGGATCCTTCTACGAGCAGTACTTC.

The chain recombines TRBV7-9 with TRBJ2-3; tentatively, D is TRBD2 (5 bases). From germline, CDR1 is SEHNR and CDR2 FQNEAQ (reference sequence). The CDR3 consists of 13 residues. V was clipped by 5 bases and J by 6 bases, with 12 bases between them. CDR3 bases: TGTGCCAGCAGCACTAGTGGGTGGGATACGCAGTATTTT. This translates into CASSTSGWDTQYF. The full variable domain, rest sourced from reference TRBV7-9 and TRBJ2-3, is DTGVSQNPRHKITKRGQNVTFRCDPISEHNRLYWYRQTLGQGPEFLTYFQNEAQLEKSRLLSDRFSAERPKGSFSTLEIQRTEQGDSAMYLCASSTSGWDTQYFGPGTRLTVL.

This clone has just a few counts. This chain joins TRBV9 and TRBJ2-3; TRBD1 agrees at 7 bases. The CDR3 consists of 16 residues. The J segment lost 0 bases and the V segment lost 1 base, leaving 5 bases of the junction unmatched. The germline CDR1 and CDR2 sequences are SGDLS and YYNGEE. The CDR3 region has the DNA TGTGCCAGCAGCGTAAGACAGGGCGCCAGCACAGATACGCAGTATTTT. Protein sequence: CASSVRQGASTDTQYF.